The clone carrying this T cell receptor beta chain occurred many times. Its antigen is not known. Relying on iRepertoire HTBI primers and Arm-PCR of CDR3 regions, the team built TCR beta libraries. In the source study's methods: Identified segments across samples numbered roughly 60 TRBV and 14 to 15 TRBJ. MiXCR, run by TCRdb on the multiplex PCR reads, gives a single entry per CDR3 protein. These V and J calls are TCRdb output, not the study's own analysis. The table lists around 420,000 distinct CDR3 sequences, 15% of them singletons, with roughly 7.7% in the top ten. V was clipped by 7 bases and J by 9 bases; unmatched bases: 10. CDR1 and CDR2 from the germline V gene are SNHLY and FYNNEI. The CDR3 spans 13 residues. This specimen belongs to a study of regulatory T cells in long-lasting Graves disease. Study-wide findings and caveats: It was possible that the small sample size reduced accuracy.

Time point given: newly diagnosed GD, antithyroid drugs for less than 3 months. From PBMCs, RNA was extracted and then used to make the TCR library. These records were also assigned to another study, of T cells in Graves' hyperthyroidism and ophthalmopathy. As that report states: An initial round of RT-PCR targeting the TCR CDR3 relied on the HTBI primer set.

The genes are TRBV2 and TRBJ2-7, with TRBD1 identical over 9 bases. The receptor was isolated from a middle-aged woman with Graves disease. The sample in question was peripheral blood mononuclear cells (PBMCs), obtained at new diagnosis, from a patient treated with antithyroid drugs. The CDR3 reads CASNTGQGPRQYF. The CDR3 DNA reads TGTGCCAGCAATACGGGACAGGGCCCAAGGCAGTACTTC.